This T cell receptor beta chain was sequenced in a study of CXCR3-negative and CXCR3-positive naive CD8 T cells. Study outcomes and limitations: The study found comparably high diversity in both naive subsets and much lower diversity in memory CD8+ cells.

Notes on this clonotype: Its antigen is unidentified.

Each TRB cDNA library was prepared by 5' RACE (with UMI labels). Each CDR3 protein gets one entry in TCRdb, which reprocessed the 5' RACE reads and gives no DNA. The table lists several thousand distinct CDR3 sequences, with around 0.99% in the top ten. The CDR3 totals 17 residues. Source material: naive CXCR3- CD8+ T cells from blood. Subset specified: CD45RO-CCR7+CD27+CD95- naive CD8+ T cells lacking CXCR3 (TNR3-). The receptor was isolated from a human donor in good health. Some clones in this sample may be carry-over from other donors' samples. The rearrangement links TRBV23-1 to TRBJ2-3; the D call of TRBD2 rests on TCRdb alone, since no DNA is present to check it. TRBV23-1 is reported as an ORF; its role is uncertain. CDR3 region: CARRIPTSGSSTDTQYF.